The 7 T cell receptor beta chains listed next were all sequenced from one sample in a study of early T cells in non-severe SARS-CoV-2 infection. TCRdb re-analysed the 5' RACE reads in MiXCR, keeping a single row per CDR3 protein. The sample yields approximately 35,000 distinct CDR3 sequences, about 3.9% seen once. Sequenced sample: whole blood. The source is an adult who was a healthcare worker with PCR-confirmed SARS-CoV-2 infection or an uninfected control (not recorded which).

This clonotype was seen many times. The chain carries TRBV9 and TRBJ1-5; TRBD1 is a possible D gene (5 bases). Germline V lookup: CDR1 SGDLS, CDR2 YYNGEE. The CDR3 extends over 14 amino acids. V was shortened by 0 bases and J by 1 base, with 5 bases between the two germline ends. CDR3: CASSVGQSNQPQHF. The CDR3 DNA is TGTGCCAGCAGCGTAGGACAGAGCAATCAGCCCCAGCATTTT.

This clonotype appeared many times. The chain is built from TRBV7-9 and TRBJ2-1; 9 nucleotides align to TRBD1. CDR1 is SEHNR and CDR2 is FQNEAQ in the germline V gene (reference sequence). The V segment lost 6 bases and the J segment 3 bases; nucleotides outside the gene matches: 6. This CDR3 is 15 amino acids long. In DNA form, the CDR3 reads TGTGCCAGCAGGAAGGGACAGGGAAGCTACAATGAGCAGTTCTTC. Protein product: CASRKGQGSYNEQFF.

This clonotype has a count of ten or more. The J gene is TRBJ2-2, the V gene TRBV7-3, with D hard to call. This CDR3 spans 13 amino acids. V was shortened by 3 bases and J by 3 bases, with 5 bases between the two germline ends. Germline CDR1 is SGHTA and CDR2 is FQGTGA. CDR3 nucleotides: TGTGCCAGCAGCTTCTTGGACACCGGGGAGCTGTTTTTT. Protein: CASSFLDTGELFF.

This clonotype was detected many times. The CDR3 DNA follows: TGCAGTGCTAGAATTACGTACGGCTACACCTTC. As protein: CSARITYGYTF. The V call is TRBV20-1, the J call TRBJ1-2, with D uncertain. This CDR3 spans 11 amino acids. V was pared by 2 bases and J by 8 bases, with 9 bases between. Germline loops: CDR1 DFQATT, CDR2 SNEGSKA (reference sequence).

At least ten counts were recorded for this clonotype. The rearrangement joins TRBV7-3 to TRBJ2-2, with D possibly called TRBD1 or TRBD2 (5 bases each). CDR3 length equals 13 residues. Germline V gene lookup returns CDR1 SGHTA and CDR2 FQGTGA. The ends were cut back, 3 bases at V and 4 bases at J, with 6 bases in the middle. CDR3 in amino acids: CASSFGGTGELFF. The CDR3 DNA reads TGTGCCAGCAGCTTTGGGGGCACCGGGGAGCTGTTTTTT.

Sample share makes this clonotype medium-sized. The genes are TRBV12-3 or TRBV12-4 and TRBJ2-1, with 10 bases that match TRBD1. The CDR3 length is 15 residues. V lost 4 bases, J lost 6 bases, and 6 bases stayed unmatched. The DNA for the CDR3 is TGTGCCAGCAGTTCGCCGGGACAGGGGCTCAATGAGCAGTTCTTC. Amino acids: CASSSPGQGLNEQFF.

The sample holds many counts of this clonotype. The chain combines TRBV12-3 or TRBV12-4 with TRBJ2-5, with unresolved D. This CDR3 region has 12 residues. V was clipped by 3 bases and J by 4 bases, with 6 bases between them. CDR3 residues: CASSFAGETQYF. The CDR3 DNA reads as TGTGCCAGCAGTTTTGCCGGAGAGACCCAGTACTTC.